This T cell receptor (beta chain) appears in the sequencing data of a study of T cell responses to AZD1222 COVID-19 vaccine. Regarding the study as a whole: Mostly white British, mostly female donors; authors suggested clonal diversity may be underestimated.

Profiling relied on immunoSEQ multiplex PCR, and the TCRdb table lists in-frame clones only, not all of them. There are about 130,000 clones in the sample; around four fifths occur only once, and about 4% lies in the top ten. With regard to this clone: Its antigen is not known.

In germline, CDR1 is LNHDA, CDR2 SQIVND (reference sequence). This CDR3 spans 16 amino acids. With 10 bases removed from V and 0 bases from J, the gap between germline ends came to 22 bases. The genes are TRBV19 and TRBJ2-7, with D possibly matching TRBD1 (6 bases). The sequence was collected from an adult in good health. Source: peripheral blood, taken on day 0 of AZD1222 vaccination. The CDR3 protein is CATSARGQSNSYEQYF. Written as DNA, the CDR3 is TGTGCCACCTCGGCGAGAGGACAGTCAAACTCCTACGAGCAGTACTTC.